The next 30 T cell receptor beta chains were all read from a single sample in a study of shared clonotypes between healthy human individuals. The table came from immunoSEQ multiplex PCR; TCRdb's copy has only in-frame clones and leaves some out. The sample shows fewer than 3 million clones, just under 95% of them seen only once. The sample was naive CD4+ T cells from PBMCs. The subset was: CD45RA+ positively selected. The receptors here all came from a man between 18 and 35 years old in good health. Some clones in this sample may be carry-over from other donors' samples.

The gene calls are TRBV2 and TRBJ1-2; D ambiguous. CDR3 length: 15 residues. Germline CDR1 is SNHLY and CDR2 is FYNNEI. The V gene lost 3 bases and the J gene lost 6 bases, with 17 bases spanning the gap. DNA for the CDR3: TGTGCCAGCAGTGATTGGCCATGGGGAAAGAATGGCTACACCTTC. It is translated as CASSDWPWGKNGYTF.

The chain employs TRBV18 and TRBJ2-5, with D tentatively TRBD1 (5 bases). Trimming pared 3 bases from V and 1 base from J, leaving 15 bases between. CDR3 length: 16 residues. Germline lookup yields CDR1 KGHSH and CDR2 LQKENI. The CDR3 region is CASSPRVGVSQETQYF. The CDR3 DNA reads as TGTGCCAGCTCACCTCGGGTAGGGGTTTCCCAAGAGACCCAGTACTTC.

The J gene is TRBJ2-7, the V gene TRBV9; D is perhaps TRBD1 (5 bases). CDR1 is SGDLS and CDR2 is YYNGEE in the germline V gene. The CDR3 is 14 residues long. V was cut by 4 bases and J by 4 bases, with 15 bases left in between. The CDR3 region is CASSSAQGEYEQYF. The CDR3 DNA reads TGTGCCAGCAGCTCCGCGCAGGGCGAGTACGAGCAGTACTTC.

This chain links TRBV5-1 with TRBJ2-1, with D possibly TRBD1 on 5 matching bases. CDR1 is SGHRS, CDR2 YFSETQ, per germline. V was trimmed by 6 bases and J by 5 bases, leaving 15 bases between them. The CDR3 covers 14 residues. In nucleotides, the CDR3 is TGCGCCAGCAATTTTGCAGGGTGGGACAATGAGCAGTTCTTC. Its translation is CASNFAGWDNEQFF.

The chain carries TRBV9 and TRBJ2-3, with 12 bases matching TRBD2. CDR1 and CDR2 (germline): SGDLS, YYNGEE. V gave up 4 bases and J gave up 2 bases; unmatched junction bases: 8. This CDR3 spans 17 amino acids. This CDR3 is CASSPKTSGSLTDTQYF. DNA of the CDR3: TGTGCCAGCAGCCCAAAGACTAGCGGGAGCCTCACAGATACGCAGTATTTT.

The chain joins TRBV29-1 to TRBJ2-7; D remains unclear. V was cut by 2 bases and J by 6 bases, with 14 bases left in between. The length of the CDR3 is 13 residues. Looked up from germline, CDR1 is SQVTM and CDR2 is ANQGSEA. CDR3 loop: CSVERAPTAEQYF. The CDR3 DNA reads TGCAGCGTTGAACGAGCCCCGACGGCCGAGCAGTACTTC.

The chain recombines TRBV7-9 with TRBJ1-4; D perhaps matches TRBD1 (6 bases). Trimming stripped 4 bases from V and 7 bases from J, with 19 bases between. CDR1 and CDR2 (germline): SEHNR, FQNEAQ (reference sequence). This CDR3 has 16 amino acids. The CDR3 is CASSSIGGPALEKLFF. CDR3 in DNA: TGTGCCAGCAGCTCTATCGGGGGCCCGGCACTTGAAAAACTGTTTTTT.

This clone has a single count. In nucleotides, the CDR3 is TGTGCCTGGACCCGGGACTTCACCGGGGAGCTGTTTTTT. It yields the protein CAWTRDFTGELFF. The chain combines TRBV30 with TRBJ2-2; TRBD2 might be the D (6 bases). Germline V CDR1 and CDR2: GTSNPN, SVGIG (reference sequence). This CDR3 has 13 residues. Trimming took 4 bases from V and 4 from J, leaving 10 bases between them.

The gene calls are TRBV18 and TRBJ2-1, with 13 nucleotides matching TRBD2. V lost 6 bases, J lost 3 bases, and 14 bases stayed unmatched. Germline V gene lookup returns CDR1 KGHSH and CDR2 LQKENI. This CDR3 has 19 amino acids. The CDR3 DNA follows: TGTGCCAGCTCCCGAGCCCAAACCGGACTAGCGGGAGACTACAATGAGCAGTTCTTC. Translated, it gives CASSRAQTGLAGDYNEQFF.

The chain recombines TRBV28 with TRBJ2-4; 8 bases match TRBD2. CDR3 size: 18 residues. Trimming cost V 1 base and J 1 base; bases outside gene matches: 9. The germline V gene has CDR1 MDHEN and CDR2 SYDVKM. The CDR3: CASSLSPLAGRAKNIQYF. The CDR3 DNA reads TGTGCCAGCAGTTTATCCCCCTTAGCGGGACGGGCCAAAAACATTCAGTACTTC.

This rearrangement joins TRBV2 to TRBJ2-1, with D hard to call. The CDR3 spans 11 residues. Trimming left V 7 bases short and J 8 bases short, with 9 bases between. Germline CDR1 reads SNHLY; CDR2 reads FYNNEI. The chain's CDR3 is CASTFPDEQFF. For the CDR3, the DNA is TGTGCCAGCACCTTTCCCGATGAGCAGTTCTTC.

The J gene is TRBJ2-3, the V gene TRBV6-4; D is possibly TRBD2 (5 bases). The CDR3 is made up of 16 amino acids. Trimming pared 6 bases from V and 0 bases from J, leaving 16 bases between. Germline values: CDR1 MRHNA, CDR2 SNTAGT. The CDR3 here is CASSRQLDPSTDTQYF. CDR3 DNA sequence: TGTGCCAGCAGCCGACAACTAGACCCCAGCACAGATACGCAGTATTTT.

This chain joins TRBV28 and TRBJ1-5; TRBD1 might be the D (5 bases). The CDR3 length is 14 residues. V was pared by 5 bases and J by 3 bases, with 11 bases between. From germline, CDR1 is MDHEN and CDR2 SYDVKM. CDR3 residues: CASSGDSTNQPQHF. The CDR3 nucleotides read TGTGCCAGCAGTGGAGACAGTACCAATCAGCCCCAGCATTTT.

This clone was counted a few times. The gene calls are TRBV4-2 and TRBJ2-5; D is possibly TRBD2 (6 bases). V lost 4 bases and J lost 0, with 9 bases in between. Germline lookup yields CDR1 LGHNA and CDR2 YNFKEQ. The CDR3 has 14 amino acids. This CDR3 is CASSLRTNQETQYF. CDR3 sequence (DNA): TGTGCCAGCAGCCTCCGGACTAACCAAGAGACCCAGTACTTC.

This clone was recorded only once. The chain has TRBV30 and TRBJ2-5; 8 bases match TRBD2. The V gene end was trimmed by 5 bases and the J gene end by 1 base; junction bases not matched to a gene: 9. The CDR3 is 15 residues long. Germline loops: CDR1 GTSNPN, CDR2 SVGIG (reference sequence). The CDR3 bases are TGTGCCTGGGTCCCGGGACTAGGCCGCCAAGAGACCCAGTACTTC. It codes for CAWVPGLGRQETQYF.

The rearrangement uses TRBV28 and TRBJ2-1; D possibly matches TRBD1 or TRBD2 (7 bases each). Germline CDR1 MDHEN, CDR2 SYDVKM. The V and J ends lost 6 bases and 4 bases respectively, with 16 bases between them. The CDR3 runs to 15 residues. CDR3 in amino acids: CASRLAGGGYNEQFF. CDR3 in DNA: TGTGCCAGCAGGTTGGCAGGGGGAGGGTACAATGAGCAGTTCTTC.

CDR3 amino acids: CASSLAQGGGGEAFF. CDR3 sequence (DNA): TGCGCCAGCAGCTTGGCCCAAGGTGGCGGGGGTGAAGCTTTCTTT. V is TRBV5-1 and J is TRBJ1-1, with a weak D call TRBD1 (5 bases). The germline V and J ends were trimmed by 0 bases and 7 bases, with 16 bases remaining between them. The CDR3 loop spans 15 amino acids. Per the germline V gene, CDR1 is SGHRS and CDR2 is YFSETQ.

This chain's CDR3 is CARGQGSGEQYF. CDR3 coding DNA: TGTGCCCGGGGACAGGGGTCGGGCGAGCAGTACTTC. This chain uses TRBV30 with TRBJ2-7; the match to TRBD1 covers 10 bases. Germline V gene data show CDR1 as GTSNPN and CDR2 as SVGIG (reference sequence). CDR3 size: 12 residues. J lost 6 bases, V lost 8 bases, and 7 bases had no gene match.

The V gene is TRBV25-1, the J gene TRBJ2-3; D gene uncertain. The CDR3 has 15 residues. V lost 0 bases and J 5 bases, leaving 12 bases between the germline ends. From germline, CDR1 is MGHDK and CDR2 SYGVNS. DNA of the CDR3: TGTGCCAGCAGTGAATATTGGCGATCGGGAGATACGCAGTATTTT. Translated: CASSEYWRSGDTQYF.

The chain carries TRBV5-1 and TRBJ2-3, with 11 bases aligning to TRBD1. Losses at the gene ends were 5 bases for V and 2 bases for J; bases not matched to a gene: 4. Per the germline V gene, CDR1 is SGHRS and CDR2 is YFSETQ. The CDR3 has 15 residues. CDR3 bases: TGCGCCAGCAGACGAGGACAGGGGGCCACAGATACGCAGTATTTT. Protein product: CASRRGQGATDTQYF.

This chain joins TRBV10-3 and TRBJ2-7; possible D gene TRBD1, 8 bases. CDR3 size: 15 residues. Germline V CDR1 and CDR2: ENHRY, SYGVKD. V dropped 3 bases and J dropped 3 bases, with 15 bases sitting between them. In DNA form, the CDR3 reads TGTGCCATCAGTGACGAAACAGGGGGGGGCTACGAGCAGTACTTC. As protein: CAISDETGGGYEQYF.

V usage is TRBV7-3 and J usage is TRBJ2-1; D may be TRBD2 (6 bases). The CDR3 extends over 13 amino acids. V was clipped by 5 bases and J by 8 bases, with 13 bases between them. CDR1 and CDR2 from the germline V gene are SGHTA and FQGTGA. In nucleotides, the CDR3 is TGTGCCAGCAGCCTGATAGGGACTGATGAGCAGTTCTTC. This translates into CASSLIGTDEQFF.

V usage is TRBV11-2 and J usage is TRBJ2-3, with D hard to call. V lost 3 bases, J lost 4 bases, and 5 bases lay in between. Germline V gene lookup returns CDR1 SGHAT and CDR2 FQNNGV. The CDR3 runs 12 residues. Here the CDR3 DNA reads TGTGCCAGCAGCTTTGCCCCAGATACGCAGTATTTT. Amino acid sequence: CASSFAPDTQYF.

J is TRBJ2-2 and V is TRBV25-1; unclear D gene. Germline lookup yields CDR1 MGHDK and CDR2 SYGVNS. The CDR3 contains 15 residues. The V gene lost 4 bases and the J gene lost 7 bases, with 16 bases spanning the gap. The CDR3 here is CASSAPGSLNGELFF. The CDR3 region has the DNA TGTGCCAGCAGTGCCCCCGGGTCCCTAAACGGGGAGCTGTTTTTT.

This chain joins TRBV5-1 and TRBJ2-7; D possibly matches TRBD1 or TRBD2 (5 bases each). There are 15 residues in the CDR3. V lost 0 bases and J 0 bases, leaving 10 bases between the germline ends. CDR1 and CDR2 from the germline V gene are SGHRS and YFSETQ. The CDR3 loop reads CASSLGGTTSYEQYF. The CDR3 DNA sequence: TGCGCCAGCAGCTTGGGGGGGACCACCTCCTACGAGCAGTACTTC.

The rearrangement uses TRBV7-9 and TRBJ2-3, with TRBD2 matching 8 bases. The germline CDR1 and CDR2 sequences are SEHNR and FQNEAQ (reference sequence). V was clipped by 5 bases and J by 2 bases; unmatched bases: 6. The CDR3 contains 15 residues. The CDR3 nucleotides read TGTGCCAGCAGCCCGGGACTAGTTATCACAGATACGCAGTATTTT. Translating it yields CASSPGLVITDTQYF. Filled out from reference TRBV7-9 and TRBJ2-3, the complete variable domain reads DTGVSQNPRHKITKRGQNVTFRCDPISEHNRLYWYRQTLGQGPEFLTYFQNEAQLEKSRLLSDRFSAERPKGSFSTLEIQRTEQGDSAMYLCASSPGLVITDTQYFGPGTRLTVL.

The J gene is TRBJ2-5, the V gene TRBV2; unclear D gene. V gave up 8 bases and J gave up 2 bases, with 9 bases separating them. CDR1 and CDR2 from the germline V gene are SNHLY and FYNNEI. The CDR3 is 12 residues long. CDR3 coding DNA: TGTGCCAGCTGGGCAGGACAAGAGACCCAGTACTTC. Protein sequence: CASWAGQETQYF.

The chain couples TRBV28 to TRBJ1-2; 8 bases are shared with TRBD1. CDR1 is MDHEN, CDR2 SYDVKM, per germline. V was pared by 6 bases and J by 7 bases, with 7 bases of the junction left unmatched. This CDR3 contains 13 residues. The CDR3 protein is CASSPGGSSGYTF. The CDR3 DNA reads TGTGCCAGCAGCCCAGGGGGCTCCTCTGGCTACACCTTC.

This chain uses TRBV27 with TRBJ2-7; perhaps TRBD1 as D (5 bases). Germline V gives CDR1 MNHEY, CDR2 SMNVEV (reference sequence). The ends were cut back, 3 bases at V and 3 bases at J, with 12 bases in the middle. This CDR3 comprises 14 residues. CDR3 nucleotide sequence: TGTGCCAGCAGTTTGTCAGGGTTTGACTACGAGCAGTACTTC. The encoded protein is CASSLSGFDYEQYF.

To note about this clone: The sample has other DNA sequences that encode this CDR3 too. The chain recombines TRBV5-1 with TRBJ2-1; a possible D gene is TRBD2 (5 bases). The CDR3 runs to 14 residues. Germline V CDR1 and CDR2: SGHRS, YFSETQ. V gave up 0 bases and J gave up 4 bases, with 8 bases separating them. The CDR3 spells CASSLGTSYNEQFF. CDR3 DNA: TGCGCCAGCAGCTTGGGTACTAGTTACAATGAGCAGTTCTTC.